Presented here are 9 T cell receptor beta chains from one specimen sequenced in a study of blood T cell repertoires in COVID-19. Generated by immunoSEQ multiplex PCR, the TCRdb table keeps only in-frame clones and is missing some. Of 100,000 to 150,000 clones in the sample, about 80% were seen once. What was sequenced was peripheral blood. The source of these receptors is a human donor in a cohort sampled during active COVID-19.

The V and J genes are TRBV6-5 and TRBJ2-2; D not resolved. Trimming removed 5 bases at V and 4 bases at J, with 14 bases between. Germline-derived CDR1 and CDR2 are MNHEY and SVGAGI. This CDR3 region has 15 residues. The CDR3 region has the DNA TGTGCCAGCAGTATGCTAGGTTCGGGCACCGGGGAGCTGTTTTTT. It codes for CASSMLGSGTGELFF.

J is TRBJ1-1 and V is TRBV6-2 or TRBV6-3; 11 positions match TRBD1. Trimming removed 2 bases from V and 11 bases from J; junction bases left unmatched: 10. The CDR3 consists of 15 residues. Germline V CDR1 and CDR2: MNHEY, SVGEGT. CDR3 DNA sequence: TGTGCCAGCAGTTACGGACAGGGGGCGCTTATAAGGGCTTTCTTT. Its protein is CASSYGQGALIRAFF.

The V and J genes are TRBV27 and TRBJ1-6; TRBD1 matches 7 bases. The CDR3 covers 14 residues. The trim removed 6 bases at V and 7 bases at J, leaving 6 bases unmatched. The germline V gene has CDR1 MNHEY and CDR2 SMNVEV (reference sequence). In DNA, the CDR3 is TGTGCCAGCAGATACAGGGGTAACAATTCACCCCTCCACTTT. It is translated as CASRYRGNNSPLHF.

The chain is built from TRBV6-2 or TRBV6-3 and TRBJ2-3; 15 bases are a match to TRBD2. CDR3 size: 20 residues. Germline values: CDR1 MNHEY, CDR2 SVGEGT. V was clipped by 2 bases and J by 2 bases; unmatched bases: 11. CDR3: CASSYDMGTSGRQYTDTQYF. Here the CDR3 DNA reads TGTGCCAGCAGTTACGATATGGGGACTAGCGGGAGGCAGTACACAGATACGCAGTATTTT.

The V gene is TRBV2, the J gene TRBJ1-2; TRBD1 is a possible D gene (5 bases). Germline CDR1 SNHLY, CDR2 FYNNEI. Trimming cost V 3 bases and J 0 bases, with 8 bases left between them. CDR3 length: 14 residues. CDR3 DNA: TGTGCCAGCAGTGAGCCGGGGGCTAACTATGGCTACACCTTC. Its translation: CASSEPGANYGYTF.

This chain uses TRBV30 with TRBJ1-4, with 7 bases matching TRBD1. From germline, CDR1 is GTSNPN and CDR2 SVGIG (reference sequence). The CDR3 is 13 residues long. V lost 8 bases to trimming and J lost 8 bases; unmatched junction nucleotides: 11. The CDR3 DNA follows: TGTGCCAGCTCGACAGGGTTGGGGGAAAAACTGTTTTTT. It yields the protein CASSTGLGEKLFF.

CDR3 nucleotide sequence: TGTGCCACCAGCAGACGGGTGCGGACGGGGGGCACAGATACGCAGTATTTT. This gives the protein CATSRRVRTGGTDTQYF. J is TRBJ2-3 and V is TRBV15, with D possibly TRBD2 on 6 matching bases. The CDR3 has 17 residues. The germline V gene encodes CDR1 LNHNV and CDR2 YYDKDF (reference sequence). With 2 bases removed from V and 1 base from J, the gap between germline ends came to 16 bases. Complete variable domain (other parts from reference TRBV15 and TRBJ2-3): DAMVIQNPRYQVTQFGKPVTLSCSQTLNHNVMYWYQQKSSQAPKLLFHYYDKDFNNEADTPDNFQSRRPNTSFCFLDIRSPGLGDTAMYLCATSRRVRTGGTDTQYFGPGTRLTVL.

This chain joins TRBV24-1 and TRBJ2-1, with D tentatively TRBD1 (6 bases). Per germline, CDR1 KGHDR and CDR2 SFDVKD. CDR3 length equals 15 residues. V shed 4 bases and J shed 2 bases, with 11 bases lying between them. The CDR3 DNA is TGTGCCACCAGTGACGGCAGGGGCGCCTACAATGAGCAGTTCTTC. Encoded protein: CATSDGRGAYNEQFF.

In this sample, this clone turned up once. V usage is TRBV6-5 and J usage is TRBJ1-2; TRBD1 aligns across 9 bases. Trimming removed 6 bases from V and 3 bases from J; junction bases left unmatched: 8. The CDR3 contains 15 residues. The germline CDR1 and CDR2 sequences are MNHEY and SVGAGI. The CDR3 region is CASRRLGDRDYGYTF. The CDR3 DNA reads as TGTGCCAGCAGACGACTTGGGGACAGGGACTATGGCTACACCTTC.